This T cell receptor (beta chain) is from a study of T cell repertoires in cytomegalovirus infection. As for the study in general: CMV infection plus the matching HLA type was flagged by public TCR beta signatures.

A remark on this clonotype: Its antigen is unidentified.

Germline CDR1 reads LGHDT; CDR2 reads YNNKEL (reference sequence). V was cut by 0 bases and J by 9 bases, with 15 bases left in between. This CDR3 is 15 amino acids long. TCRdb reprocessed the reads with MiXCR, giving one entry per CDR3 protein. The repertoire holds approximately 170,000 distinct CDR3 sequences, with approximately 15% as singletons. Whole-study results and caveats: Frequencies of public TCR beta families were cumulated, and this identified carriers of CMV plus the relevant HLA.

Sequencing used PBMCs. The sequence derives from a human donor in good health (CMV status not recorded). Some clones in this sample may be carry-over from other donors' samples. The chain uses TRBV3-1 and TRBJ2-1; D unclear. The CDR3 region has the DNA TGTGCCAGCAGCCAAGATTTGAAAGCCACTGGTGAGCAGTTCTTC. The encoded protein is CASSQDLKATGEQFF.